This entry lists 26 T cell receptor beta chains sequenced from one sample in a study of CD8 T cells in ankylosing spondylitis. TCRdb processed the 5' RACE reads anew with MiXCR; each CDR3 protein has one entry. The sample shows about 240,000 distinct CDR3 sequences, 8% to 9.5% of them seen only once. Sequencing input: blood, either unsorted or a sorted T cell fraction (not recorded which). The source is a male donor with ankylosing spondylitis or in good health (not recorded which).

This clonotype was recorded at least ten times. The chain carries TRBV7-6 and TRBJ2-5; unclear D gene. The CDR3 loop spans 13 amino acids. The ends were cut back, 2 bases at V and 2 bases at J, with 6 bases in the middle. Germline CDR1 and CDR2: SGHVS and FNYEAQ. The CDR3 nucleotides read TGTGCCAGCAGCTTATACAATCAAGAGACCCAGTACTTC. Protein sequence: CASSLYNQETQYF.

This clonotype appeared a few times. The genes are TRBV5-1 and TRBJ2-1, with 9 bases matching TRBD2. The CDR3 loop spans 15 amino acids. The junction had 9 bases not matched to a gene; V was cut back by 3 bases and J by 8 bases. Germline CDR1 SGHRS, CDR2 YFSETQ. The CDR3: CASSYQTSGSDEQFF. CDR3 nucleotides: TGCGCCAGCAGCTACCAGACTAGCGGAAGCGATGAGCAGTTCTTC.

On this clonotype itself: With a much larger clone just one base away, this may be a read error. The chain couples TRBV4-3 to TRBJ2-7; D possibly corresponds to TRBD2 (5 bases). Germline CDR1 is LGHNA and CDR2 is YSLEER. This CDR3 comprises 13 residues. CDR3 nucleotides: TGCGCCACCAGCCAAGATCTTCGGGGCGAGCAGTACTTC. Its protein is CATSQDLRGEQYF.

This clonotype has ten or more counts. The rearrangement links TRBV5-1 to TRBJ1-1; 8 nucleotides match TRBD1. J lost 4 bases, V lost 4 bases, and 6 bases had no gene match. Germline V lookup: CDR1 SGHRS, CDR2 YFSETQ. This CDR3 is built from 14 residues. CDR3 nucleotide sequence: TGCGCCAGCAGCACCCGACAGGGGATCACTGAAGCTTTCTTT. This translates into CASSTRQGITEAFF.

About this clonotype itself: A much larger clone sits a single nucleotide away, making a read error possible. The J gene is TRBJ2-7, the V gene TRBV5-1, with 12 bases matching TRBD2. The CDR3 runs to 14 residues. The germline gives CDR1 SGHRS, CDR2 YFSETQ. CDR3 DNA: TGCGACAGCAGCAACGGACTAGCGGGGTACGAGCAGTACTTC. Translated, it gives CDSSNGLAGYEQYF.

This clonotype has just a few counts. This sequence joins TRBV20-1 and TRBJ1-2, with a possible D match to TRBD1 (6 bases). V was cut by 1 base and J by 0 bases, with 12 bases left in between. The CDR3 sequence is 15 residues long. Per the germline V gene, CDR1 is DFQATT and CDR2 is SNEGSKA (reference sequence). The CDR3 DNA reads as TGCAGTGCTAGAGGGCGGGACAAAACTAACTATGGCTACACCTTC. Translating gives CSARGRDKTNYGYTF.

The rearrangement links TRBV5-4 to TRBJ2-3; 9 bases line up with TRBD1. The CDR3 is made up of 13 amino acids. The germline V gene encodes CDR1 SGHNT and CDR2 YYREEE (reference sequence). V lost 7 bases and J lost 5; bases outside the gene matches: 5. The CDR3 reads CASRDRVLDTQYF. DNA for the CDR3: TGTGCCAGCCGGGACAGGGTGTTAGATACGCAGTATTTT.

At least ten counts were recorded for this clonotype. The chain carries TRBV7-8 and TRBJ1-3; D gene uncertain. Trimming left V 1 base short and J 4 bases short, with 11 bases between. Germline V lookup: CDR1 SGHVS, CDR2 FQNEAQ. The CDR3 consists of 15 residues. The CDR3 nucleotides read TGTGCCAGCAGCTTAGAACTGGCCAGGGGAAACACCATATATTTT. This gives the protein CASSLELARGNTIYF.

This clonotype appeared many times. The chain combines TRBV20-1 with TRBJ2-3; 10 bases fit TRBD1. The germline CDR1 and CDR2 sequences are DFQATT and SNEGSKA (reference sequence). With 3 bases clipped from V and 4 bases from J, the junction kept 7 bases outside the gene matches. The CDR3 contains 15 residues. The CDR3 DNA is TGCAGTGCTAGGCTACATGGGACAGGGGCAGATACGCAGTATTTT. This encodes CSARLHGTGADTQYF.

This clonotype has at least ten counts. The J gene is TRBJ2-3, the V gene TRBV5-1; no reliable D call. This CDR3 spans 14 amino acids. CDR1 SGHRS and CDR2 YFSETQ come from the germline V gene. V lost 5 bases to trimming and J lost 6 bases, with 16 bases between them. The CDR3 DNA reads as TGCGCCAGCAGTCTGAAACAGAGCATGGATACGCAGTATTTT. Protein sequence: CASSLKQSMDTQYF.

This clonotype was seen repeatedly, ten times or more. This chain joins TRBV5-1 and TRBJ1-1; D uncertain. Germline V gene data show CDR1 as SGHRS and CDR2 as YFSETQ. V was shortened by 0 bases and J by 3 bases, with 9 bases between the two germline ends. The length of the CDR3 is 14 residues. CDR3 in amino acids: CASSLADGYTEAFF. The DNA of the CDR3 is TGCGCCAGCAGCTTGGCCGACGGGTACACTGAAGCTTTCTTT. Full variable domain (rest looked up from reference TRBV5-1 and TRBJ1-1): KAGVTQTPRYLIKTRGQQVTLSCSPISGHRSVSWYQQTPGQGLQFLFEYFSETQRNKGNFPGRFSGRQFSNSRSEMNVSTLELGDSALYLCASSLADGYTEAFFGQGTRLTVV.

This clonotype was found many times. The rearrangement joins TRBV19 to TRBJ1-1; D may be TRBD1 (6 bases). Trimming cost V 5 bases and J 1 base, with 8 bases left between them. CDR3 length equals 13 residues. The germline gives CDR1 LNHDA, CDR2 SQIVND (reference sequence). Here the CDR3 DNA reads TGTGCCAGTAGTCGGGGGGCGAACACTGAAGCTTTCTTT. Its protein is CASSRGANTEAFF.

In its sample, this clonotype was seen many times. The chain is built from TRBV12-3 or TRBV12-4 and TRBJ2-5; D may match TRBD1 or TRBD2 (6 bases each). Trimming removed 8 bases at V and 5 bases at J, with 15 bases between. This CDR3 has 13 amino acids. The CDR3 coding sequence is TGTGCCAGCTCCAACGGGGGCTTTGAGACCCAGTACTTC. Its protein is CASSNGGFETQYF.

The table lists this clonotype with many counts. J is TRBJ1-1 and V is TRBV11-3; D uncertain. The germline V gene has CDR1 SGHNT and CDR2 YENEEA. Trimming stripped 0 bases from V and 6 bases from J, with 8 bases between. The CDR3 extends over 13 amino acids. The CDR3 sequence: CASSLEESSEAFF. In DNA form, the CDR3 reads TGTGCCAGCAGCTTAGAGGAAAGCTCTGAAGCTTTCTTT.

This clonotype was observed at least ten times. This chain links TRBV6-1 with TRBJ2-1; a weak D match, TRBD1 (5 bases). CDR1 is MNHNS and CDR2 is SASEGT in the germline V gene. V was clipped by 2 bases and J by 5 bases, with 10 bases between them. The CDR3 totals 14 residues. In DNA, the CDR3 is TGTGCCAGCAGTGAAAGGGGCAGGAACAATGAGCAGTTCTTC. It codes for CASSERGRNNEQFF.

This clonotype was seen ten or more times. This chain joins TRBV29-1 and TRBJ1-3, with 10 bases identical to TRBD1. The CDR3 length is 13 residues. V shed 7 bases, J shed 3 bases, and the junction held 3 bases outside the gene matches. The V gene's germline CDR1 is SQVTM and CDR2 ANQGSEA. CDR3 in DNA: TGCAGCGCCCGGACAGGGGGTGGAAACACCATATATTTT. This gives the protein CSARTGGGNTIYF.

The table lists this clonotype with many counts. The chain employs TRBV5-1 and TRBJ2-7, with D uncertain. Trimming removed 0 bases at V and 9 bases at J, with 16 bases between. The CDR3 has 14 residues. The germline gives CDR1 SGHRS, CDR2 YFSETQ. The CDR3 spells CASSLGYSEARQYF. CDR3 coding DNA: TGCGCCAGCAGCTTGGGGTACAGCGAAGCCCGGCAGTACTTC.

This clonotype was recorded at least ten times. V gene TRBV20-1 combines with J gene TRBJ2-7; either TRBD1 or TRBD2 may supply D (5 bases each). In germline, CDR1 is DFQATT, CDR2 SNEGSKA (reference sequence). CDR3 length equals 13 residues. V was pared by 6 bases and J by 0 bases, with 12 bases between. For the CDR3, the DNA is TGCAGTGCAGACGGGGCGAGCTCCTACGAGCAGTACTTC. Protein sequence: CSADGASSYEQYF.

This clonotype was counted only a few times. V gene TRBV24-1 combines with J gene TRBJ1-1, with 8 positions matching TRBD1. The CDR3 is 14 residues long. V dropped 4 bases and J dropped 1; count of bases not matched to a gene: 1. Germline V gene sequence: CDR1 KGHDR, CDR2 SFDVKD. CDR3: CATSEGTGNTEAFF. DNA of the CDR3: TGTGCCACCAGTGAGGGGACAGGGAACACTGAAGCTTTCTTT.

This clonotype has at least ten counts. This chain links TRBV28 with TRBJ2-2; the D gene is possibly TRBD1 (6 bases). The CDR3 length is 14 residues. V was trimmed by 8 bases and J by 5 bases, leaving 15 bases between them. Germline CDR1 MDHEN, CDR2 SYDVKM. CDR3 sequence: CASGTGPVTGELFF. CDR3 bases: TGTGCCAGCGGTACAGGGCCCGTAACCGGGGAGCTGTTTTTT.

Concerning this clonotype itself: This may arise from a read error, as a much more abundant clone is one base away. V gene TRBV4-3 combines with J gene TRBJ1-1, with TRBD1 matching over 8 bases. There are 15 residues in the CDR3. Looked up from germline, CDR1 is LGHNA and CDR2 is YSLEER. In nucleotides, the CDR3 is TGCGCCAGCAGCCTGGAGACAGGGGAGAACACTGAAGCTCTCTTT. Its translation: CASSLETGENTEALF.

There are many counts of this clonotype. The chain joins TRBV10-3 to TRBJ2-1; tentative D call: TRBD2 (5 bases). CDR1 ENHRY and CDR2 SYGVKD come from the germline V gene. V was pared by 3 bases and J by 7 bases, with 19 bases between. This CDR3 has 16 residues. CDR3 in amino acids: CAISDGGGGPRNEQFF. The CDR3 DNA reads as TGTGCCATCAGTGATGGAGGAGGCGGTCCCAGGAATGAGCAGTTCTTC.

This clonotype showed up many times. This chain joins TRBV6-2 or TRBV6-3 and TRBJ2-4; D could derive from TRBD1 or TRBD2 (6 bases each). The CDR3 sequence is 16 residues long. Trimming stripped 10 bases from V and 0 bases from J, with 19 bases between. Germline assignment: CDR1 MNHEY and CDR2 SVGEGT. The DNA for the CDR3 is TGTGCCACCCAGAGAGGGGGGACCCTAGCCAAAAACATTCAGTACTTC. Its protein product is CATQRGGTLAKNIQYF.

The sample holds a few counts of this clonotype. V and J are TRBV29-1 and TRBJ1-5; 8 bases are shared with TRBD1. The germline V gene encodes CDR1 SQVTM and CDR2 ANQGSEA. J was trimmed by 0 bases and V by 3 bases; bases with no gene match: 7. The CDR3 is made up of 16 amino acids. The DNA of the CDR3 is TGCAGCGTTGAGGGAGACAGGGGTCATAGCAATCAGCCCCAGCATTTT. Translation: CSVEGDRGHSNQPQHF.

This clonotype was counted many times. The J gene is TRBJ2-1, the V gene TRBV10-3, with no clear D. Trimming stripped 6 bases from V and 10 bases from J, with 13 bases between. Germline V gene sequence: CDR1 ENHRY, CDR2 SYGVKD. This CDR3 region has 12 residues. The CDR3 loop is CAISNGPSEQFF. The DNA for the CDR3 is TGTGCCATCAGCAACGGCCCATCAGAGCAGTTCTTC.

This chain uses TRBV25-1 with TRBJ2-5, with D possibly TRBD2 on 5 matching bases. Germline V gene lookup returns CDR1 MGHDK and CDR2 SYGVNS. The V end lost 2 bases, the J end lost 5 bases, and 12 bases lay between the germline ends. The CDR3 is 14 amino acids. CDR3 sequence reads: CASSESGPWETQYF. CDR3 DNA sequence: TGTGCCAGCAGTGAAAGCGGCCCTTGGGAGACCCAGTACTTC. Variable domain in full (rest from reference TRBV25-1 and TRBJ2-5): EADIYQTPRYLVIGTGKKITLECSQTMGHDKMYWYQQDPGMELHLIHYSYGVNSTEKGDLSSESTVSRIRTEHFPLTLESARPSHTSQYLCASSESGPWETQYFGPGTRLLVL.